This TCR beta chain came from a study of T cells in Graves' hyperthyroidism and ophthalmopathy. General study points: From stable hyperthyroidism, ophthalmopathy was set apart by a 13 V-J model.

This clonotype was counted only a few times. As yet, its antigen is unknown. Those patients with uncontrolled infection, other autoimmune disease, pregnancy or lactation were excluded. TCR beta CDR3 regions were amplified from RNA. The HTBI primer set drove a first-round RT-PCR of the TCR CDR3. TCRdb re-derived calls from the multiplex PCR reads in MiXCR, one entry per CDR3 protein. The sample records 600,000 to 650,000 distinct CDR3 sequences, 20% to 25% being singletons. CDR1 is MNHNS and CDR2 is SASEGT in the germline V gene. The CDR3 has 13 residues. Trimming removed 5 bases from V and 6 bases from J, with 11 bases in between.

V is TRBV6-1 and J is TRBJ2-1; no firm D call. The source of this sequence is a man aged 30-40 years with Graves' ophthalmopathy. Sequenced input: blood. The CDR3, as DNA: TGTGCCAGCAGTCACCCTTACCCCAATGAGCAGTTCTTC. Its translation: CASSHPYPNEQFF.